This TCR beta chain is drawn from a study of healthy donors' naive CD4 and CD8 T cells. Germline V lookup: CDR1 LNHDA, CDR2 SQIVND (reference sequence). The CDR3 consists of 16 residues. The J segment lost 3 bases and the V segment lost 2 bases, leaving 3 bases of the junction unmatched. Each TCR library used about 500 ng of total RNA and a linear amplification protocol. Each CDR3 protein gets one entry after TCRdb re-called the reads with MiXCR. The top ten hold about 2.1% of the sample, which has approximately 200,000 distinct CDR3 sequences, about 70% seen once. The origin of this receptor is a pool of human donors in good health; the sample pools cells from several healthy donors. The chain has TRBV19 and TRBJ2-1; TRBD2 agrees at 11 bases. Sample: naive CD4+ and CD8+ T cells sorted from blood, pooled from several donors. CDR3 sequence: CASSILTSGNYNEQFF. CDR3 bases: TGTGCCAGTAGTATACTGACTAGCGGGAACTACAATGAGCAGTTCTTC.